The rows below give T cell receptor beta chains drawn from one sample of a study of radiation and T cells in renal cell carcinoma. The assay was immunoSEQ multiplex PCR, and TCRdb's table has in-frame clones only and misses some. Among 130,000 or so clones listed, over 65% were seen once. The sample in question was blood, obtained from a patient whose treatment included radiotherapy and nephrectomy. The receptors originated from a woman aged 45-59 years with renal cell carcinoma. Both conserved end residues are part of each CDR3. The D gene is left open where the match is weak. The size field is filled for only some rows; it gives once, few, many or a size class.

v_call	j_call	d_call	clone_size	cdr3_aa	cdr3_nt
TRBV6-6	TRBJ2-7	.	.	CASSSEMNRDSYEQYF	TGTGCCAGCAGTTCGGAAATGAACAGGGATTCCTACGAGCAGTACTTC
TRBV6-6	TRBJ1-2	.	.	CASNTGNSYGYTF	TGTGCCAGCAACACAGGGAATTCCTATGGCTACACCTTC
TRBV30	TRBJ2-2	.	.	CAWSAGRGSNTGELFF	TGTGCCTGGAGTGCGGGCAGGGGCTCGAACACCGGGGAGCTGTTTTTT
TRBV21-1	TRBJ2-7	.	once	CASNGQGPYEQYF	TGTGCCAGCAACGGACAGGGGCCGTACGAGCAGTACTTC
TRBV7-2	TRBJ2-7	.	.	CASSPSFSQEQYF	TGTGCCAGCAGCCCCTCCTTTTCCCAAGAGCAGTACTTC
TRBV19	TRBJ1-5	.	.	CASKTSQGSNQPQHF	TGTGCCAGTAAGACCTCTCAGGGTAGCAATCAGCCCCAGCATTTT
TRBV20-1	TRBJ2-7	.	.	CSASDSYEQYF	TGCAGTGCTAGTGATAGCTACGAGCAGTACTTC
TRBV10-1	TRBJ2-3	.	once	CASSGSLSTDTQYF	TGCGCCAGCAGTGGGTCTCTTAGCACAGATACGCAGTATTTT
TRBV5-5	TRBJ1-2	.	.	CASSVEIGGYTF	TGTGCCAGCAGCGTGGAGATTGGAGGCTACACCTTC
TRBV4-1	TRBJ2-3	TRBD2	.	CASSQVGRGGLEADTQYF	TGCGCCAGCAGCCAAGTTGGGCGGGGGGGCCTTGAGGCAGATACGCAGTATTTT
TRBV19	TRBJ1-1	.	once	CASSNPGPWAKPNTEAFF	TGTGCCAGTAGTAACCCCGGGCCCTGGGCCAAACCGAACACTGAAGCTTTCTTT
TRBV9	TRBJ2-5	.	once	CASSVAAGVGGETQYF	TGTGCCAGCAGCGTCGCGGCAGGGGTGGGCGGGGAGACCCAGTACTTC
TRBV27	TRBJ1-5	.	.	CASSPRATNQPQHF	TGTGCCAGCAGTCCCCGGGCAACTAATCAGCCCCAGCATTTT
TRBV19	TRBJ1-2	TRBD1	.	CASSTTGLDYGYTF	TGTGCCAGTAGTACGACAGGGCTCGACTATGGCTACACCTTC
TRBV5-4	TRBJ1-4	.	.	CASSPRDSVEKLFF	TGTGCCAGCAGTCCCAGGGACTCGGTAGAAAAACTGTTTTTT
TRBV19	TRBJ2-1	.	.	CASSIIGGRVRGNEQFF	TGTGCCAGTAGTATCATAGGAGGGCGTGTCCGGGGCAATGAGCAGTTCTTC
TRBV9	TRBJ2-6	.	.	CASSPTGANVLTF	TGTGCCAGCAGCCCTACCGGGGCCAACGTCCTGACTTTC
TRBV5-4	TRBJ1-4	.	.	CASSLSGLAEKLFF	TGTGCCAGCAGCTTATCAGGTTTAGCTGAAAAACTGTTTTTT
TRBV6-4	TRBJ2-7	.	.	CASSGEPGHEQYF	TGTGCCAGCAGTGGAGAACCCGGGCACGAGCAGTACTTC
TRBV10-2	TRBJ1-2	.	.	CASTLSLNYGYTF	TGCGCCAGCACCTTATCGCTAAACTATGGCTACACCTTC
TRBV14	TRBJ1-2	.	.	CASSALIGSGYGYTF	TGTGCCAGCAGCGCGCTGATCGGGAGCGGCTATGGCTACACCTTC
TRBV6-5	TRBJ1-1	TRBD1	once	CASRYLSSGGKKAFF	TGTGCCAGCAGATACCTCTCCTCAGGGGGCAAAAAAGCTTTCTTT
TRBV2	TRBJ1-3	.	few	CASSTEGGSGNTIYF	TGTGCCAGCAGCACCGAAGGAGGGTCTGGAAACACCATATATTTT
TRBV9	TRBJ2-1	TRBD2	.	CASSESTSGGSYNEQFF	TGTGCCAGCAGCGAATCTACTAGCGGGGGTTCCTACAATGAGCAGTTCTTC
TRBV7-2	TRBJ2-7	.	.	CASSLGAGSFDEQYF	TGTGCCAGCAGCTTAGGCGCAGGATCCTTCGACGAGCAGTACTTC
TRBV30	TRBJ1-6	.	.	CAWRGPGKAYNSPLHF	TGTGCCTGGAGAGGGCCAGGGAAAGCCTATAATTCACCCCTCCACTTT
TRBV11-2	TRBJ1-6	.	.	CASSLDSAYNSPLHF	TGTGCCAGCAGCTTAGACAGCGCTTATAATTCACCCCTCCACTTT
TRBV7-9	TRBJ1-1	.	few	CASSPTGRGMNTEAFF	TGTGCCAGCAGCCCGACCGGGCGGGGGATGAACACTGAAGCTTTCTTT
TRBV19	TRBJ2-7	TRBD2	once	CASSRGTSGYEQYF	TGTGCCAGTAGTCGCGGGACTAGCGGATACGAGCAGTACTTC
TRBV6-1	TRBJ2-1	.	.	CASSPTAEQFF	TGTGCCAGCAGTCCGACAGCGGAGCAGTTCTTC
TRBV11-2	TRBJ2-7	.	.	CASSSGLRISYEQYF	TGTGCCAGCAGCTCGGGACTTAGGATCTCCTACGAGCAGTACTTC
TRBV28	TRBJ2-1	TRBD2	.	CASSLHQRGNNEQFF	TGTGCCAGCAGTTTACACCAGCGGGGGAACAATGAGCAGTTCTTC
TRBV18	TRBJ2-7	TRBD2	.	CASSPSGSAGNEQYF	TGTGCCAGCTCACCAAGCGGGAGTGCGGGCAACGAGCAGTACTTC
TRBV2	TRBJ2-1	TRBD2	.	CANVAGGYNEQFF	TGTGCCAACGTAGCGGGGGGATACAATGAGCAGTTCTTC
TRBV25-1	TRBJ2-7	.	.	CASSEFVGTNEQYF	TGTGCCAGCAGTGAATTCGTAGGGACGAATGAGCAGTACTTC
TRBV14	TRBJ1-6	.	few	CAQRSEGHNNSPLHF	TGTGCCCAGAGGTCGGAGGGACATAATAATTCACCCCTCCACTTT
TRBV6-5	TRBJ1-3	.	once	CASSFRGGNTIYF	TGTGCCAGCAGTTTTAGGGGTGGAAACACCATATATTTT
TRBV9	TRBJ2-7	TRBD1	.	CASSAGTGISYEQYF	TGTGCCAGCAGCGCTGGGACAGGGATCTCCTACGAGCAGTACTTC
TRBV18	TRBJ1-5	.	.	CASSPGPLQPQHF	TGTGCCAGCTCACCAGGGCCGCTTCAGCCCCAGCATTTT
TRBV5-5	TRBJ1-3	.	.	CASSDSPSGNTIYF	TGTGCCAGCAGCGACAGTCCCTCTGGAAACACCATATATTTT
TRBV5-4	TRBJ1-1	.	.	CASSLGLGTEAFF	TGTGCCAGCAGCTTGGGTTTGGGAACTGAAGCTTTCTTT
TRBV7-2	TRBJ1-1	TRBD1	.	CASSFGQGETEAFF	TGTGCCAGCAGCTTTGGACAGGGTGAAACTGAAGCTTTCTTT
TRBV9	TRBJ1-3	.	.	CASSVGALGGSGNTIYF	TGTGCCAGCAGCGTAGGGGCCCTCGGGGGCTCTGGAAACACCATATATTTT
TRBV6-1	TRBJ1-2	TRBD1	.	CASSELSGTGTDGYTF	TGTGCCAGCAGTGAACTTTCTGGGACAGGGACTGATGGCTACACCTTC
TRBV4-1	TRBJ2-7	.	few	CASSQDHPAPDEQYF	TGCGCCAGCAGCCAAGATCATCCTGCACCTGACGAGCAGTACTTC
TRBV4-2	TRBJ2-3	TRBD2	.	CASSQDAAGDSGDTQYF	TGTGCCAGCAGCCAAGATGCAGCGGGAGACTCGGGAGATACGCAGTATTTT
TRBV11-2	TRBJ2-7	.	.	CASSLVTGTYEQYF	TGTGCCAGCAGCTTAGTCACGGGAACCTACGAGCAGTACTTC
TRBV7-9	TRBJ2-4	.	.	CASSAGQLAKNIQYF	TGTGCCAGCAGCGCAGGACAGCTAGCCAAAAACATTCAGTACTTC
TRBV7-9	TRBJ2-7	.	.	CASSLEGGPYEQYF	TGTGCCAGCAGCTTAGAAGGGGGACCTTACGAGCAGTACTTC
TRBV30	TRBJ1-5	.	.	CAWSSPGARIKQPQHF	TGTGCCTGGAGTTCCCCGGGGGCGCGGATAAAACAGCCCCAGCATTTT
TRBV10-1	TRBJ2-1	.	.	CASSESGIRGYEQFF	TGCGCCAGCAGTGAGTCTGGCATCAGAGGGTATGAGCAGTTCTTC